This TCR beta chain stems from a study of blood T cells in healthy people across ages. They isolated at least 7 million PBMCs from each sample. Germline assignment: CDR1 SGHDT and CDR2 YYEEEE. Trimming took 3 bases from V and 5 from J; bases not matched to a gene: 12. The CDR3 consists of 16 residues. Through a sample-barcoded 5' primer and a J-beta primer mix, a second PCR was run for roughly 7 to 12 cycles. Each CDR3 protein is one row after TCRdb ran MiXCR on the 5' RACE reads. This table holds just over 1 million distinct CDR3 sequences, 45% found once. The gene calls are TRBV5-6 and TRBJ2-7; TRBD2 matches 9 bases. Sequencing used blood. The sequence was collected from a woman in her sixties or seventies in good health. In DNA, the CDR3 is TGTGCCAGCAGCTGGGCTACTGCGGGAGGGTCTCACGAGCAGTACTTC. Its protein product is CASSWATAGGSHEQYF.